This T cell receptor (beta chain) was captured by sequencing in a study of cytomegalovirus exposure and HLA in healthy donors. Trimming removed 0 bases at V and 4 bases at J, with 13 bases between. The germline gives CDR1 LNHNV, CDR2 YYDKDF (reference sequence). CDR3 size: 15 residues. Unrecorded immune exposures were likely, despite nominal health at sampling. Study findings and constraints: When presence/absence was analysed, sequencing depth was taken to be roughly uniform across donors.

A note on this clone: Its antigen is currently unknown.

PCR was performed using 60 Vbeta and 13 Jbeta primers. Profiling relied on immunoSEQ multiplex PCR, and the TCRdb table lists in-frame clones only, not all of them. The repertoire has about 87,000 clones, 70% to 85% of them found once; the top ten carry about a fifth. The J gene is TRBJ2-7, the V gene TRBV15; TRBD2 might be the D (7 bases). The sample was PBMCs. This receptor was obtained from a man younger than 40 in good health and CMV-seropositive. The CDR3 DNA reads TGTGCCACCAGCAGAGATCTGAGCGGGACATACGAGCAGTACTTC. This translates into CATSRDLSGTYEQYF.